These 24 T cell receptor beta chains came from one sample sequenced in a study of OX40 agonist ivuxolimab in advanced cancers. Library preparation was by the immunoSEQ multiplex PCR assay. Held by TCRdb, this immuneACCESS table contains in-frame sequences only and omits some clones. Under half of the omission traces to an unresolved V gene where checked; the cause of the rest is unknown. This sample is represented by tens of thousands of clones; approximately 80% of them were singletons. The ten most abundant clones make up more than 15% of the sample. The sequencing used CD4+ or CD8+ T cells sorted from blood, collected in a trial of the OX40 agonist ivuxolimab. These receptors originate from an adult with an advanced solid tumor such as melanoma, head and neck, liver or kidney cancer.

This clone was seen once. V is TRBV2 and J is TRBJ1-3; D may be TRBD1 (6 bases). CDR1 and CDR2 from the germline V gene are SNHLY and FYNNEI. Deletions cut 2 bases from V and 8 bases from J, with 10 bases between. This CDR3 region has 13 residues. DNA of the CDR3: TGTGCCAGCAGTGAAACCAGGGGAGACACCATATATTTT. This translates into CASSETRGDTIYF.

As to this clone: Mismatch with germline at one junction end may stem from a read error. The chain combines TRBV11-2 with TRBJ2-3, with D unresolved. Germline CDR1 SGHAT, CDR2 FQNNGV. The CDR3 contains 17 residues. The CDR3 sequence: CASSLMVGTGSTDTQYF. The CDR3 DNA follows: TGTGCCAGCAGCCTCATGGTGGGTACGGGCAGCACCGATACGCAGTATTTT.

This chain uses TRBV11-2 with TRBJ2-7; no firm D call. Between the trimmed V and J ends, which lost 8 bases and 1 base, there was a span of 12 bases. CDR1 and CDR2 (germline): SGHAT, FQNNGV. This CDR3 comprises 13 residues. The CDR3 spells CASAYGPSYEQYF. The CDR3, as DNA: TGTGCCAGCGCATACGGACCTTCCTACGAGCAGTACTTC.

J is TRBJ2-6 and V is TRBV5-5; D gene uncertain. This CDR3 comprises 16 residues. Germline values: CDR1 SGHKS, CDR2 YYEKEE (reference sequence). V was cut by 3 bases and J by 0 bases, with 10 bases left in between. The CDR3 here is CASSSLGFSGANVLTF. The CDR3 DNA reads TGTGCCAGCAGCTCCTTAGGCTTCTCTGGGGCCAACGTCCTGACTTTC. The variable domain in full, completed from reference TRBV5-5 and TRBJ2-6, reads DAGVTQSPTHLIKTRGQQVTLRCSPISGHKSVSWYQQVLGQGPQFIFQYYEKEERGRGNFPDRFSARQFPNYSSELNVNALLLGDSALYLCASSSLGFSGANVLTFGAGSRLTVL.

This chain links TRBV7-2 with TRBJ1-5; D not certain. In germline, CDR1 is SGHTA, CDR2 FQGNSA. The CDR3 has 15 residues. V was trimmed by 2 bases and J by 2 bases, leaving 10 bases between them. The chain's CDR3 is CASSLQGSGNQPQHF. For the CDR3, the DNA is TGTGCCAGCAGCTTACAAGGGAGTGGCAATCAGCCCCAGCATTTT.

This clone showed up just once. J is TRBJ2-2 and V is TRBV6-6; no reliable D call. The CDR3 consists of 12 residues. CDR1 and CDR2 (germline): MNHNY, SVGAGI (reference sequence). With 6 bases removed from V and 8 bases from J, the gap between germline ends came to 10 bases. As DNA, the CDR3 is TGTGCCAGCAGACCTACACGAGGGGAGCTGTTTTTT. Translated: CASRPTRGELFF.

The rearrangement links TRBV7-2 to TRBJ2-3; D uncertain. V was clipped by 4 bases and J by 2 bases, with 25 bases between them. CDR3 size: 19 residues. Germline CDR1 SGHTA, CDR2 FQGNSA. The CDR3 nucleotides are TGTGCCAGCAGCTCTAGAGGTCCTGGGTGGCGGTTAAACACAGATACGCAGTATTTT. It yields the protein CASSSRGPGWRLNTDTQYF.

CDR3 coding DNA: TGTGCCAGCAGTGCTACCCCCGACAGGGTAAGTTCCTATAATTCACCCCTCCACTTT. Translating it yields CASSATPDRVSSYNSPLHF. V and J are TRBV6-1 and TRBJ1-6; 7 bases fit TRBD1. The trim removed 4 bases at V and 1 base at J, leaving 13 bases unmatched. CDR1 is MNHNS and CDR2 is SASEGT in the germline V gene. The CDR3 covers 19 residues.

This chain links TRBV5-4 with TRBJ2-5, with D perhaps assigned TRBD1 or TRBD2 (5 bases each). V was pared by 0 bases and J by 4 bases, with 13 bases between. CDR1 and CDR2 from the germline V gene are SGHNT and YYREEE (reference sequence). The CDR3 contains 15 residues. CDR3 in amino acids: CASSLVGEGRETQYF. The CDR3 bases are TGTGCCAGCAGCTTGGTCGGCGAGGGGAGAGAGACCCAGTACTTC. Supplemented by reference TRBV5-4 and TRBJ2-5, the full variable domain reads ETGVTQSPTHLIKTRGQQVTLRCSSQSGHNTVSWYQQALGQGPQFIFQYYREEENGRGNFPPRFSGLQFPNYSSELNVNALELDDSALYLCASSLVGEGRETQYFGPGTRLLVL.

The chain uses TRBV27 and TRBJ1-2, with D unresolved. V was clipped by 6 bases and J by 8 bases, with 16 bases between them. The CDR3 loop spans 13 amino acids. Per germline, CDR1 MNHEY and CDR2 SMNVEV (reference sequence). For the CDR3, the DNA is TGTGCCAGCAGCCTCGCGGGTGGGCGCGGCTACACCTTC. Amino acid sequence: CASSLAGGRGYTF.

The chain has TRBV5-4 and TRBJ1-2; D is undetermined. This CDR3 has 14 residues. From germline, CDR1 is SGHNT and CDR2 YYREEE (reference sequence). Trimming took off 0 bases at V and 4 bases at J, with 10 bases between the two ends. For the CDR3, the DNA is TGTGCCAGCAGCTTGGATCCGGGCTCCTATGGCTACACCTTC. Protein sequence: CASSLDPGSYGYTF.

The rearrangement joins TRBV7-9 to TRBJ2-1, with D possibly TRBD2 on 6 matching bases. The germline V and J ends were trimmed by 2 bases and 3 bases, with 14 bases remaining between them. This CDR3 has 16 amino acids. Germline assignment: CDR1 SEHNR and CDR2 FQNEAQ (reference sequence). The CDR3 DNA is TGTGCCAGCAGCTTACGGGGGTCTAATGGCTACAATGAGCAGTTCTTC. This translates into CASSLRGSNGYNEQFF. Filled out from reference TRBV7-9 and TRBJ2-1, the complete variable domain reads DTGVSQNPRHKITKRGQNVTFRCDPISEHNRLYWYRQTLGQGPEFLTYFQNEAQLEKSRLLSDRFSAERPKGSFSTLEIQRTEQGDSAMYLCASSLRGSNGYNEQFFGPGTRLTVL.

The rearrangement links TRBV6-5 to TRBJ2-3; no clear D gene. CDR3 length equals 14 residues. Trimming stripped 4 bases from V and 2 bases from J, with 10 bases between. Germline lookup yields CDR1 MNHEY and CDR2 SVGAGI. In DNA, the CDR3 is TGTGCCAGCAGTTCCAGCCCCCACACAGATACGCAGTATTTT. Amino acids: CASSSSPHTDTQYF.

This clone was seen a few times. In nucleotides, the CDR3 is TGTGCCAGCAGCGCGGGTCCTGCCCTTACTGAAGCTTTCTTT. It codes for CASSAGPALTEAFF. The J gene is TRBJ1-1, the V gene TRBV9; D unclear. This CDR3 spans 14 amino acids. Trimming stripped 3 bases from V and 5 bases from J, with 14 bases between. Per germline, CDR1 SGDLS and CDR2 YYNGEE.

The CDR3 loop is CASSRGINQPQHF. The CDR3 DNA is TGTGCCAGCAGCAGGGGTATCAATCAGCCCCAGCATTTT. This chain links TRBV2 with TRBJ1-5; D possibly corresponds to TRBD1 (6 bases). The V gene lost 6 bases and the J gene lost 3 bases, with 9 bases spanning the gap. The CDR3 runs to 13 residues. Germline V gene sequence: CDR1 SNHLY, CDR2 FYNNEI.

The chain joins TRBV27 to TRBJ2-3; D may be TRBD1 or TRBD2 (5 bases each). Germline values: CDR1 MNHEY, CDR2 SMNVEV (reference sequence). CDR3 size: 16 residues. V was clipped by 3 bases and J by 2 bases, with 15 bases between them. CDR3 sequence: CASSFTGRTFTDTQYF. The DNA for the CDR3 is TGTGCCAGCAGTTTTACGGGGCGGACCTTCACAGATACGCAGTATTTT.

The chain has TRBV6-9 and TRBJ2-6, with no clear D. The CDR3 extends over 18 amino acids. The V end lost 5 bases, the J end lost 5 bases, and 22 bases lay between the germline ends. Germline V gene lookup returns CDR1 MNHGY and CDR2 SVAAGI. The CDR3 here is CASSDKHLRQSRANVLTF. CDR3 in DNA: TGTGCCAGCAGTGACAAGCACTTACGACAAAGTCGGGCCAACGTCCTGACTTTC.

This chain connects TRBV5-6 to TRBJ1-1, with D perhaps matching TRBD1 (6 bases). V lost 0 bases, J lost 6 bases, and 15 bases lay in between. CDR3 length equals 15 residues. CDR1 SGHDT and CDR2 YYEEEE come from the germline V gene. This CDR3 is CASSLEGGAPSEAFF. The CDR3 bases are TGTGCCAGCAGCTTGGAGGGGGGAGCTCCCTCTGAAGCTTTCTTT.

The chain uses TRBV10-2 and TRBJ2-5; D is perhaps TRBD1 (5 bases). This CDR3 spans 14 amino acids. Per germline, CDR1 WSHSY and CDR2 SAAADI. Trimming took off 2 bases at V and 5 bases at J, with 12 bases between the two ends. The CDR3 region is CASSEQKQAETQYF. Here the CDR3 DNA reads TGCGCCAGCAGTGAGCAAAAACAGGCGGAGACCCAGTACTTC.

The chain combines TRBV7-2 with TRBJ1-1; tentatively, D is TRBD1 (5 bases). The CDR3 is 15 residues long. The germline V and J ends were trimmed by 2 bases and 1 base, with 11 bases remaining between them. Germline loops: CDR1 SGHTA, CDR2 FQGNSA. The chain's CDR3 is CASSLPGRENTEAFF. The CDR3 coding sequence is TGTGCCAGCAGCTTACCGGGACGGGAGAACACTGAAGCTTTCTTT.

This clone is a singleton in its sample. This chain joins TRBV5-1 and TRBJ1-2, with no clear D. With 1 base removed from V and 1 base from J, the gap between germline ends came to 5 bases. This CDR3 is built from 13 residues. Germline V lookup: CDR1 SGHRS, CDR2 YFSETQ. CDR3 residues: CASSLNSNYGYTF. CDR3 DNA: TGCGCCAGCAGCTTGAACAGTAACTATGGCTACACCTTC.

The rearrangement joins TRBV9 to TRBJ1-1; D is uncertain. The CDR3 contains 15 residues. CDR1 is SGDLS and CDR2 is YYNGEE in the germline V gene. Trimming shortened V by 0 bases and J by 1 base, and 10 bases separated the two germline ends. CDR3 in amino acids: CASSVAVSPNTEAFF. The CDR3 nucleotides read TGTGCCAGCAGCGTAGCTGTTTCGCCGAACACTGAAGCTTTCTTT.

This chain links TRBV2 with TRBJ2-7; D remains unclear. CDR1 and CDR2 from the germline V gene are SNHLY and FYNNEI. This CDR3 is built from 13 residues. Trimming left V 8 bases short and J 6 bases short, with 17 bases between. The CDR3 sequence: CASLGSPSPEQYF. CDR3 nucleotide sequence: TGTGCCAGCCTGGGCAGCCCGTCCCCCGAGCAGTACTTC.

The gene calls are TRBV2 and TRBJ1-2, with TRBD1 matching over 10 bases. The CDR3 contains 15 residues. Germline V gene lookup returns CDR1 SNHLY and CDR2 FYNNEI. The trim removed 4 bases at V and 12 bases at J, leaving 14 bases unmatched. CDR3 residues: CASSGSTGGSMVNTF. CDR3 bases: TGTGCCAGCAGTGGGTCGACAGGGGGCTCCATGGTTAACACCTTC.